The following is a T cell receptor (beta chain) sequence with its context. The sample originates from a study of blood T cell repertoires in COVID-19. Looking at the study overall: The analysed material was cDNA or gDNA that came from T cells, B-cell-depleted T cells, or PBMCs.

From germline, CDR1 is LNHDA and CDR2 SQIVND (reference sequence). V lost 1 base and J lost 6; bases outside the gene matches: 13. The CDR3 loop spans 17 amino acids. Some clones are missing from TCRdb's copy, which holds only in-frame ones; the method was immunoSEQ multiplex PCR. This table holds roughly 50,000 clones, approximately 83% found once. This receptor was identified in a woman aged 80 or over with acute or convalescent COVID-19. The source material was peripheral blood. The genes are TRBV19 and TRBJ2-5, with 8 nucleotides matching TRBD1. The CDR3 DNA sequence: TGTGCCAGTAGTATAGCCCCAGGGACAGGTTATGGAAAGACCCAGTACTTC. Amino acids: CASSIAPGTGYGKTQYF.